These 17 T cell receptor beta chains share one sample of origin, sequenced in a study of blood T cell repertoires in COVID-19. Produced via immunoSEQ multiplex PCR; TCRdb's table is partial and in-frame only. The table has about 250,000 clones, approximately 80% seen once; the top ten hold 4.5% to 6%. Sample: PBMCs or T cells enriched from blood (not recorded which). The receptor set was obtained from a man in his forties or fifties who had been exposed to COVID-19.

This clone was seen just once. V gene TRBV30 combines with J gene TRBJ1-1; D is unclear. V lost 5 bases and J lost 0, with 7 bases in between. Germline CDR1 and CDR2: GTSNPN and SVGIG (reference sequence). The CDR3 extends over 12 amino acids. CDR3: CAWGRMNTEAFF. The CDR3 coding sequence is TGTGCCTGGGGGAGAATGAACACTGAAGCTTTCTTT.

V is TRBV11-2 and J is TRBJ2-4; TRBD2 might be the D (5 bases). There are 17 residues in the CDR3. The V end lost 5 bases, the J end lost 1 base, and 18 bases lay between the germline ends. CDR1 SGHAT and CDR2 FQNNGV come from the germline V gene. The DNA of the CDR3 is TGTGCCAGCAGCGTACGGGGAAGGGTATTGGCCAAAAACATTCAGTACTTC. This encodes CASSVRGRVLAKNIQYF.

This clone was seen more than once but under ten times. The V gene is TRBV6-5, the J gene TRBJ1-4; D is possibly TRBD1 (6 bases). The V gene's germline CDR1 is MNHEY and CDR2 SVGAGI. The CDR3 runs 16 residues. Trimming removed 0 bases from V and 12 bases from J, with 20 bases in between. CDR3 residues: CASSYSRGGVRVQLFF. Here the CDR3 DNA reads TGTGCCAGCAGTTACTCTAGGGGGGGGGTCCGTGTCCAACTGTTTTTT.

This sequence joins TRBV7-9 and TRBJ2-5, with 9 bases aligning to TRBD1. This CDR3 is 16 amino acids long. The V gene end was trimmed by 5 bases and the J gene end by 5 bases; junction bases not matched to a gene: 12. The germline V gene encodes CDR1 SEHNR and CDR2 FQNEAQ (reference sequence). CDR3 region: CASSPRAGTGYETQYF. The CDR3 nucleotides are TGTGCCAGCAGCCCAAGGGCCGGGACAGGGTACGAGACCCAGTACTTC.

The chain couples TRBV7-3 to TRBJ1-1, with unresolved D. The germline V gene has CDR1 SGHTA and CDR2 FQGTGA. Between the trimmed V and J ends, which lost 5 bases and 2 bases, there was a span of 9 bases. CDR3 size: 13 residues. The CDR3 protein is CASSREGNTEAFF. For the CDR3, the DNA is TGTGCCAGCAGCCGGGAGGGAAACACTGAAGCTTTCTTT.

This chain uses TRBV3-1 (or the pseudogene TRBV3-2) with TRBJ2-3; D not resolved. CDR3 length: 15 residues. Germline V gives CDR1 LGHDT, CDR2 YNNKEL (reference sequence). V lost 1 base, J lost 2 bases, and 10 bases lay in between. For the CDR3, the DNA is TGTGCCAGCAGCCAAGGAACAGTCTTCACAGATACGCAGTATTTT. Its protein is CASSQGTVFTDTQYF.

This chain uses TRBV27 with TRBJ1-2; D might be TRBD1 (6 bases). Germline V gene lookup returns CDR1 MNHEY and CDR2 SMNVEV (reference sequence). Trimming left V 3 bases short and J 8 bases short, with 16 bases between. The CDR3 runs to 14 residues. The CDR3 reads CASSFREGVSGYTF. CDR3 DNA: TGTGCCAGCAGTTTTCGGGAGGGGGTTTCGGGCTACACCTTC.

The V and J genes are TRBV6-5 and TRBJ2-5; D is perhaps TRBD2 (6 bases). Trimming took off 6 bases at V and 2 bases at J, with 13 bases between the two ends. This CDR3 has 14 amino acids. Germline assignment: CDR1 MNHEY and CDR2 SVGAGI. The CDR3 DNA reads TGTGCCAGCAGCCTGGGGGGAGGTCAAGAGACCCAGTACTTC. Translation: CASSLGGGQETQYF.

This clone was recorded once. V is TRBV2 and J is TRBJ2-1; 8 bases match TRBD1. The CDR3 consists of 16 residues. Germline V gene lookup returns CDR1 SNHLY and CDR2 FYNNEI. Losses at the gene ends were 6 bases for V and 5 bases for J; bases not matched to a gene: 12. Here the CDR3 DNA reads TGTGCCAGCAGCTCCATGTCAGGGGGCAAGAACAATGAGCAGTTCTTC. It translates to CASSSMSGGKNNEQFF. Using reference TRBV2 and TRBJ2-1 for the parts outside the CDR3, the full variable domain is EPEVTQTPSHQVTQMGQEVILRCVPISNHLYFYWYRQILGQKVEFLVSFYNNEISEKSEIFDDQFSVERPDGSNFTLKIRSTKLEDSAMYFCASSSMSGGKNNEQFFGPGTRLTVL.

J is TRBJ2-7 and V is TRBV30; D ambiguous. With 7 bases removed from V and 3 bases from J, the gap between germline ends came to 13 bases. CDR3 length: 12 amino acids. In germline, CDR1 is GTSNPN, CDR2 SVGIG (reference sequence). CDR3 in amino acids: CASRFNVYEQYF. The CDR3 DNA follows: TGTGCCTCTCGGTTTAATGTCTACGAGCAGTACTTC. Full variable domain (outside the CDR3, taken from reference TRBV30 and TRBJ2-7): SQTIHQWPATLVQPVGSPLSLECTVEGTSNPNLYWYRQAAGRGLQLLFYSVGIGQISSEVPQNLSASRPQDRQFILSSKKLLLSDSGFYLCASRFNVYEQYFGPGTRLTVT.

V gene TRBV6-5 combines with J gene TRBJ2-3, with D unresolved. CDR3 length equals 16 residues. Per the germline V gene, CDR1 is MNHEY and CDR2 is SVGAGI. The V gene lost 2 bases and the J gene lost 3 bases, with 15 bases spanning the gap. The CDR3 spells CASSYAPGKSTDTQYF. The CDR3 DNA reads as TGTGCCAGCAGTTACGCCCCAGGAAAGTCGACAGATACGCAGTATTTT.

The rearrangement joins TRBV5-6 to TRBJ2-1, with a weak D call TRBD2 (5 bases). The germline V gene has CDR1 SGHDT and CDR2 YYEEEE. The CDR3 loop spans 16 amino acids. Trimming removed 2 bases from V and 3 bases from J, with 15 bases in between. This chain's CDR3 is CASSFDGGAYYNEQFF. The CDR3 DNA sequence: TGTGCCAGCAGCTTTGATGGAGGCGCCTACTACAATGAGCAGTTCTTC. The complete variable domain, with remaining parts taken from reference TRBV5-6 and TRBJ2-1, reads DAGVTQSPTHLIKTRGQQVTLRCSPKSGHDTVSWYQQALGQGPQFIFQYYEEEERQRGNFPDRFSGHQFPNYSSELNVNALLLGDSALYLCASSFDGGAYYNEQFFGPGTRLTVL.

CDR3 coding DNA: TGTGCCAGCAGGGATATCCGACAGGGTTCAAGTCAGCCCCAGCATTTT. Its protein is CASRDIRQGSSQPQHF. J is TRBJ1-5 and V is TRBV27; 7 positions agree with TRBD1. The ends lost 6 bases at V and 6 bases at J; junction bases unmatched: 14. Germline V lookup: CDR1 MNHEY, CDR2 SMNVEV (reference sequence). The CDR3 extends over 16 amino acids.

This clone has a handful of counts. The chain recombines TRBV5-4 with TRBJ2-3, with TRBD2 as a possible D gene (5 bases). The V gene's germline CDR1 is SGHNT and CDR2 YYREEE (reference sequence). The CDR3 totals 15 residues. V was shortened by 1 base and J by 0 bases, with 9 bases between the two germline ends. The CDR3, as DNA: TGTGCCAGCAGCTTGAAAGCGGATAGCACAGATACGCAGTATTTT. It translates to CASSLKADSTDTQYF.

This rearrangement joins TRBV5-1 to TRBJ2-3, with D uncertain. The V end lost 0 bases, the J end lost 4 bases, and 9 bases lay between the germline ends. This CDR3 is built from 14 residues. The germline V gene encodes CDR1 SGHRS and CDR2 YFSETQ. The CDR3 DNA reads as TGCGCCAGCAGCTTGGTGGCAGGTGCAGATACGCAGTATTTT. It yields the protein CASSLVAGADTQYF. Full variable domain (rest looked up from reference TRBV5-1 and TRBJ2-3): KAGVTQTPRYLIKTRGQQVTLSCSPISGHRSVSWYQQTPGQGLQFLFEYFSETQRNKGNFPGRFSGRQFSNSRSEMNVSTLELGDSALYLCASSLVAGADTQYFGPGTRLTVL.

This rearrangement joins TRBV7-3 to TRBJ2-1; a weak D match, TRBD2 (6 bases). The CDR3 extends over 16 amino acids. Trimming took off 1 base at V and 12 bases at J, with 22 bases between the two ends. Germline lookup yields CDR1 SGHTA and CDR2 FQGTGA. The DNA for the CDR3 is TGTGCCAGCAGCTTAAGGCCGAGGGACTTGGCTGGCGGGCAGTTCTTC. Translated: CASSLRPRDLAGGQFF.

V and J are TRBV29-1 and TRBJ1-2; 7 nucleotides line up with TRBD1. Germline assignment: CDR1 SQVTM and CDR2 ANQGSEA. CDR3 length: 12 amino acids. The V and J ends lost 6 bases and 1 base, in that order; junction bases with no gene match: 2. The CDR3 DNA reads TGCAGCGTACGACAGGGTAACTATGGCTACACCTTC. Its translation: CSVRQGNYGYTF.